This T cell receptor beta chain was retrieved from a study of T cells in women clearing cervical HPV infection (dated by TCRdb to the late 2010s). Turning to the overall study: The cases were some 27 women with histologically confirmed HPV16-related CIN3 or worse, and 2 of these cases were invasive cancers. The 20 to 25 controls were women who cleared a single incident HPV16 infection within 12 months without developing precancer or cancer. Blood from cases was collected at the visit at which the lesion was first identified, whereas blood from controls was collected once infection was no longer detected. For cases, a median interval of roughly 150 days, with an interquartile range of about 90 to 210 days, was observed between lesion detection and blood sampling. Because only a few women had HLA typing data, the possibility that HLA type acted as a confounder could not be ruled out. Nested within Costa Rica's Guanacaste HPV Natural History Study, an exploratory proof-of-principle case-control study compared TCR repertoires across cervical HPV16 outcomes. Cases were matched to controls by age within five years and by the year the sample was collected. Median age was about 32 years in cases versus about 38 in controls, and baseline characteristics did not differ significantly. In the parent cohort, around 10,000 women aged 18 or older were enrolled in Guanacaste, Costa Rica, during about 1993 to 1995 and were followed for 7 to 8 years. As quality controls, five blinded duplicates were added to each group, bringing the total to roughly 60 samples made up of some 50 participants and some ten replicates. The investigation overall reported the following: Because of the cross-sectional design, the study could not determine whether the associations came before infection or resulted from infection, and neither effector/memory subsets nor HPV-specific T cells were isolated. Lower TRBV6-7 relative abundance was observed in cases than in controls (0.11% versus 0.16%; Bonferroni P = 0.0008). Because T-cell numbers per sample were unknown, differences in richness could reflect varying T-cell content rather than repertoire biology. Cases were distinguished from controls with an estimated AUC of over 0.75 by random forest classifiers combining richness and V gene abundances. Across sequencing depths, CIN3+ cases showed significantly higher TCR repertoire richness than controls, but evenness did not differ between the groups.

Every participant had a single incident cervical HPV16 infection, and prevalent HPV16 infections were excluded. Cervical HPV DNA was detected by MY09/MY11 PCR and genotyped by dot-blot hybridization. Approximately 15 mL of heparinized blood was centrifuged, after which the buffy coat was aliquoted, frozen at -30 degrees C, and then stored at -80 degrees C. Genomic DNA was extracted from buffy coat specimens using QIAGEN kits. The immunoSEQ assay used multiplex PCR to amplify TCR beta CDR3 regions from an average of roughly 1,200 ng of genomic DNA per sample. The assay corrected primer bias using a complete synthetic TCR repertoire to establish an amplification baseline. Amplicons were sequenced on the Illumina platform. The study's own analysis went as follows. Error correction of the sequences involved clustering with frequency ratios plus a modified nearest-neighbor algorithm, after which the sequences were analyzed in the immunoSEQ Analyzer using IMGT gene definitions. At each rarefaction depth, TCR richness and evenness were averaged across 20 rarefaction repeats, and samples with fewer sequences than that depth were excluded. Relative abundances of V, D and J genes were compared between groups using Wilcoxon rank sum tests, with FDR correction applied. Blinded duplicates gave an intraclass correlation of 95% to 97% for TCR richness and an average of about 76% across 66 gene segments. In its TCRdb copy, this immuneACCESS table keeps in-frame sequences only and misses some clones. Where compared with another copy, unresolved V genes explain less than half of these, and the others have no known cause. V and J calls plus clone size are reproduced from that table; the DNA served to infer D and trimming. The sample's clone listing holds more than 30,000 clones. The ten largest clonotypes hold about 3.7% of the sample.

Remarks on this clone: The antigen it recognizes is unknown. The CDR3 end falls 3 residues outside the read, so it is completed with the germline J gene.

Between the V and J ends, shortened by 1 base and 4 bases respectively, the junction contains 9 bases. Reading from cysteine to phenylalanine, the CDR3 counts 14 amino acids. The 33 bases shown cover part of the CDR3, and their frame starts at base 1. The germline V gene (reference sequence) sets CDR1 to LNHNV and CDR2 to YYDKDF. Sample: blood buffy coat. This TCR was recovered from a woman aged 18 to 75 with a cervical HPV16 infection that either progressed to CIN3+ or cleared (not recorded which). The rearranged segments are TRBV15 and TRBJ2-3; there is no confident call for the D gene. This receptor has the CDR3 CATSRVSNADTQYF. CDR3 DNA, as far as it was read: TGTGCCACCAGCAGAGTTAGCAATGCAGATACG.